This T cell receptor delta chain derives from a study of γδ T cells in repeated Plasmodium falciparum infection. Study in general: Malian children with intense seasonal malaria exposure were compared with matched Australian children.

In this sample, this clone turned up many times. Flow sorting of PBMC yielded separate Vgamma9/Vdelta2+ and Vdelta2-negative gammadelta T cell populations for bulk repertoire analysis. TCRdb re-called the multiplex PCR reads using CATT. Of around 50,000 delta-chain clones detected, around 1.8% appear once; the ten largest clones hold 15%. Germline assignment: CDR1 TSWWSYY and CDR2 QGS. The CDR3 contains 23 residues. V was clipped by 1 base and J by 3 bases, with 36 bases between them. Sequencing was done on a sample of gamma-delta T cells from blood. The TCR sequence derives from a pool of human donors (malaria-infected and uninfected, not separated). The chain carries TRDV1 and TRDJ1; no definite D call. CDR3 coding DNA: TGTGCTCTTGGGGAACCTTTGATTCCCCGTCCGTTGCCATACTACCGTCGTCCCGATAAACTCATCTTT. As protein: CALGEPLIPRPLPYYRRPDKLIF.